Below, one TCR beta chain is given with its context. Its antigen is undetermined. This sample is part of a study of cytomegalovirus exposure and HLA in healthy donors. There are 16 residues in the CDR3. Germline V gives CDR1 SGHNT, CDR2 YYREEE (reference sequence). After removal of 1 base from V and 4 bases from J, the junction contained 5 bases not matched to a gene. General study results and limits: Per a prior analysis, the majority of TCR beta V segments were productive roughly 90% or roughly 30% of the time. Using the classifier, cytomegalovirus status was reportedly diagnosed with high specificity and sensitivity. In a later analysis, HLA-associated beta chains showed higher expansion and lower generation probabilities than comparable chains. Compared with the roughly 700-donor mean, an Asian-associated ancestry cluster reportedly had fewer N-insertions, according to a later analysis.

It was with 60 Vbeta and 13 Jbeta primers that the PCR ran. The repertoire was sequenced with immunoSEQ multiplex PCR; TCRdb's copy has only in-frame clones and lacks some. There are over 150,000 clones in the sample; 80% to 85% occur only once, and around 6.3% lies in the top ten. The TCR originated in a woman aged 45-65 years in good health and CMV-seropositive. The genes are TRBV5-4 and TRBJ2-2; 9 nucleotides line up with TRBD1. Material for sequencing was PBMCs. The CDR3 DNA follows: TGTGCCAGCAGCTTGCGGGACAGGGAGCCCACCGGGGAGCTGTTTTTT. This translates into CASSLRDREPTGELFF.